This T cell receptor beta chain emerged from a study of T cell repertoires and HLA-DP antigens. Germline V lookup: CDR1 SGHRS, CDR2 YFSETQ. This CDR3 has 15 residues. V dropped 5 bases and J dropped 7 bases, with 18 bases sitting between them. The PCR primers covered 54 TRBV and 13 TRBJ segments. TCRdb's copy holds only in-frame clones and misses some; the assay was immunoSEQ multiplex PCR. The sample has approximately 89,000 clones; roughly 86% are singletons. A single count supports this clone. Its cognate antigen is unknown. This chain connects TRBV5-1 to TRBJ2-2, with a weak D call TRBD2 (5 bases). The receptor's source is a man in his forties or fifties in good health and CMV-seronegative. Source material: CD4+ T cells from PBMCs. The CDR3 reads CASSEASPNIGELFF. The CDR3 region has the DNA TGCGCCAGCAGTGAGGCTAGCCCCAATATCGGGGAGCTGTTTTTT.